This T cell receptor beta chain stems from a study of T cell clonality in common variable immunodeficiency. Whole-study results and caveats: Fewer deletions and N-nucleotide insertions were reportedly seen in common variable immunodeficiency TCR beta sequences. T cell subpopulation sequencing would be needed to explain CVID clonality.

This clone was detected ten times or more. The antigen is undetermined. Clones were read by immunoSEQ multiplex PCR, and TCRdb kept only the in-frame ones, dropping some. The sample offers fewer than 65,000 clones and no singletons, the top ten holding approximately 0.84%. This receptor was taken from a person aged 18-70 years in good health. The specimen was peripheral blood mononuclear cells.

The part of the CDR3 DNA that was read is TGCAGTGCTCGACAGTACAATGAG. Translation gives CSARQYNE. From start to end, the CDR3 is CSARQYNEQFF. The chain uses TRBV20-1 and TRBJ2-1, with a weak D call TRBD1 (5 bases). The read falls 3 residues short of the CDR3 end, and the missing part is taken from the germline J gene. The germline V gene has CDR1 DFQATT and CDR2 SNEGSKA (reference sequence). The CDR3 has 11 residues. V was shortened by 5 bases and J by 4 bases, with 6 bases between the two germline ends.